This paragraph covers one TCR beta chain sequence. As yet, its antigen is unknown. Sequenced by immunoSEQ multiplex PCR; TCRdb stores in-frame clones only, minus some. The table lists some 170,000 clones, approximately 96% of them singletons. Separate from the approximately 720-subject first cohort, the roughly 120-subject validation cohort was the one that the donors belonged to. V was cut by 0 bases and J by 0 bases, with 9 bases left in between. The CDR3 totals 16 residues. Germline V CDR1 and CDR2: SGHTA, FQGNSA. This sample was taken from a study of cytomegalovirus exposure and HLA in healthy donors. Across the study: Later, an analysis reported that the 130 or so validation repertoires had used the same platform as the roughly 660 first-cohort repertoires. Study results and limitations: Rare TCR sequences dominated, though some public TCRs recurred in many donors. The study designated roughly 160 TCR beta chains cytomegalovirus-associated.

The origin of this receptor is a woman younger than 35 in good health and CMV-seronegative. The sample taken for sequencing was PBMCs. V is TRBV7-2 and J is TRBJ1-3, with D possibly TRBD1 on 6 matching bases. CDR3 in DNA: TGTGCCAGCAGCTTAGCGACAGGCCTCTCTGGAAACACCATATATTTT. It specifies CASSLATGLSGNTIYF.